The text below deals with one T cell receptor (beta chain). Antigen unknown. Other DNA variants within this sample encode the same CDR3. The CDR3 contains 15 residues. The V and J ends lost 0 bases and 4 bases respectively, with 10 bases between them. Germline lookup yields CDR1 LGHNA and CDR2 YSLEER. The sample's treatment: some 19 received Ad26.COV2.S at low or high dose, single or two shots; roughly five received placebo; per-sample allocation not given. Samples analyzed were those drawn on day 63 after the first vaccine or placebo injection. Cohort 1b enrolled adults aged 18-55 years in Boston. An Ad26 vector was used to express Wuhan-strain SARS-CoV-2 spike as the vaccine. This specimen comes from a study of Ad26.COV2.S vaccination and SARS-CoV-2 variants. Study observations and caveats: Comparability of non-spike TCR breadth was observed across vaccine and placebo recipients. The TCR-based breadth and depth measures might underestimate overall T cell responses.

The repertoire was sequenced with immunoSEQ multiplex PCR; TCRdb's copy has only in-frame clones and lacks some. The sample lists 400,000 to 450,000 clones, 90% occurring once. The clonotype was recovered from a person between 18 and 60 years old who received the Ad26.COV2.S COVID-19 vaccine or a placebo. The rearrangement links TRBV4-3 to TRBJ2-1, with D maybe TRBD2 (6 bases). The sequences come from peripheral blood, collected in a trial of Ad26.COV2.S vaccine versus placebo. The CDR3 bases are TGCGCCAGCAGCCAAGATTCTGGGACTTACAATGAGCAGTTCTTC. Encoded protein: CASSQDSGTYNEQFF.